The text below deals with one TCR beta chain. Trimming took off 6 bases at V and 6 bases at J, with 17 bases between the two ends. Germline V gene lookup returns CDR1 SQVTM and CDR2 ANQGSEA. The CDR3 contains 13 residues. These data belong to a study of blood T cell repertoires in COVID-19. Profiled with immunoSEQ multiplex PCR; TCRdb holds only in-frame clones, not every one. The profile covers 300,000 to 400,000 clones, with approximately 89% appearing a single time and roughly 3.3% taken by the ten largest. The chain employs TRBV29-1 and TRBJ1-1; possible D gene TRBD1, 6 bases. The sample consisted of peripheral blood. This TCR came from a young woman who had recovered from COVID-19. The CDR3 loop is CSVLQGLVAEAFF. CDR3 nucleotides: TGCAGCGTCCTACAGGGCTTGGTTGCTGAAGCTTTCTTT.